These 14 T cell receptor beta chains were sequenced from one sample in a study of early T cells in non-severe SARS-CoV-2 infection. TCRdb ran MiXCR on the 5' RACE reads and lists one entry per CDR3 protein. The sample has 40,000 or so distinct CDR3 sequences; roughly 11% are singletons. The sequenced sample was whole blood. The receptors here all came from an adult who was a healthcare worker with PCR-confirmed SARS-CoV-2 infection or an uninfected control (not recorded which).

This clonotype occurred many times. This chain uses TRBV5-1 with TRBJ1-4, with 7 nucleotides matching TRBD1. The ends lost 4 bases at V and 7 bases at J; junction bases unmatched: 7. The CDR3 is 14 amino acids. Germline V gene lookup returns CDR1 SGHRS and CDR2 YFSETQ. CDR3 in DNA: TGCGCCAGCAGCCCGGACAGGAGGGGTGAAAAACTGTTTTTT. Translation: CASSPDRRGEKLFF.

This clonotype was seen at least ten times. The V and J genes are TRBV7-6 and TRBJ2-1, with a tentative D call TRBD2 (6 bases). Trimming left V 10 bases short and J 10 bases short, with 32 bases between. The CDR3 totals 17 residues. The germline V gene has CDR1 SGHVS and CDR2 FNYEAQ. The CDR3 DNA sequence: TGTGCCACCACGTTTAGCCTTGGGCGGATTTCGGGAGCAGAGCAGTTCTTC. Translating gives CATTFSLGRISGAEQFF.

This sequence joins TRBV4-3 and TRBJ2-2; D is possibly TRBD2 (5 bases). The V and J ends lost 1 base and 3 bases respectively, with 9 bases between them. CDR1 and CDR2 from the germline V gene are LGHNA and YSLEER. The CDR3 contains 15 residues. The CDR3 spells CASSQGWGDTGELFF. CDR3 coding DNA: TGCGCCAGCAGCCAAGGCTGGGGAGACACCGGGGAGCTGTTTTTT.

The gene calls are TRBV19 and TRBJ2-7; TRBD2 aligns across 7 bases. The length of the CDR3 is 17 residues. The V segment lost 6 bases and the J segment 3 bases; nucleotides outside the gene matches: 17. Germline assignment: CDR1 LNHDA and CDR2 SQIVND (reference sequence). DNA for the CDR3: TGTGCCAGTAGCCAAGCGTCGCTCCGCGGGAGACGCTACGAGCAGTACTTC. Its translation: CASSQASLRGRRYEQYF.

This clonotype was counted many times. The chain uses TRBV5-1 and TRBJ1-1, with D possibly TRBD1 on 6 matching bases. Trimming removed 3 bases from V and 1 base from J, with 13 bases in between. The CDR3 runs to 15 residues. Germline V CDR1 and CDR2: SGHRS, YFSETQ. For the CDR3, the DNA is TGCGCCAGCAGCTCGTTGGGGGCCACGAACACTGAAGCTTTCTTT. Translation gives CASSSLGATNTEAFF.

The gene calls are TRBV7-6 and TRBJ1-3; D is uncertain. The CDR3 loop spans 13 amino acids. Germline assignment: CDR1 SGHVS and CDR2 FNYEAQ. V lost 6 bases to trimming and J lost 3 bases, with 9 bases between them. CDR3 region: CASSAGSGNTIYF. The CDR3 nucleotides read TGTGCCAGCAGTGCGGGGAGTGGAAACACCATATATTTT.

The chain has TRBV4-3 and TRBJ2-7; D gene unclear. CDR1 LGHNA and CDR2 YSLEER come from the germline V gene. Trimming took 1 base from V and 5 from J, leaving 15 bases between them. CDR3 size: 15 residues. In DNA form, the CDR3 reads TGCGCCAGCAGCCAAGCTATTTCGTCCTTCGACGAGCAGTACTTC. It encodes CASSQAISSFDEQYF.

This clonotype occurred a few times. J is TRBJ1-1 and V is TRBV3-1, with TRBD1 matching 7 bases. The length of the CDR3 is 11 residues. Germline CDR1 is LGHDT and CDR2 is YNNKEL (reference sequence). V lost 4 bases and J lost 7; bases outside the gene matches: 0. This CDR3 is CASSRDSEAFF. DNA of the CDR3: TGTGCCAGCAGCCGGGACAGTGAAGCTTTCTTT.

This clonotype occurred a few times. A read error may account for a junction end that differs from germline. The V gene is TRBV10-3, the J gene TRBJ1-6; no firm D call. The V gene's germline CDR1 is ENHRY and CDR2 SYGVKD. The CDR3 has 15 residues. DNA for the CDR3: TGTGCCATCAGTGACGGTGGCGGGTGGAATTCACCCCTCCATTTT. The encoded protein is CAISDGGGWNSPLHF.

This clonotype was seen at least ten times. V is TRBV12-3 or TRBV12-4 and J is TRBJ2-1; D gene ambiguous. With 2 bases removed from V and 3 bases from J, the gap between germline ends came to 17 bases. This CDR3 contains 17 residues. The CDR3 DNA reads as TGTGCCAGCAGTTTAAGGCCGCTTAACACCTACTACAATGAGCAGTTCTTC. It specifies CASSLRPLNTYYNEQFF.

This clonotype has ten or more counts. The chain employs TRBV28 and TRBJ1-4, with D possibly matching TRBD1 (6 bases). The CDR3 runs to 15 residues. Germline assignment: CDR1 MDHEN and CDR2 SYDVKM. Trimming stripped 1 base from V and 11 bases from J, with 17 bases between. CDR3 protein: CASSLLGTFSGKLFF. The CDR3 DNA reads as TGTGCCAGCAGTTTATTGGGGACATTCTCCGGGAAACTGTTTTTT.

The J gene is TRBJ2-1, the V gene TRBV20-1; 8 bases are shared with TRBD2. The CDR3 covers 16 residues. The V and J ends lost 1 base and 1 base, in that order; junction bases with no gene match: 6. Germline V CDR1 and CDR2: DFQATT, SNEGSKA (reference sequence). Written as DNA, the CDR3 is TGCAGTGCTAGAGCCGGTGTAGCGGGATCCTACAATGAGCAGTTCTTC. It specifies CSARAGVAGSYNEQFF.

This clonotype was picked up a small number of times. DNA for the CDR3: TGCAGCGTTGTTTGGGGTATGAGCGAGCAGTACTTC. Its protein is CSVVWGMSEQYF. The genes are TRBV29-1 and TRBJ2-7; D ambiguous. Trimming cost V 4 bases and J 6 bases, with 13 bases left between them. Germline V lookup: CDR1 SQVTM, CDR2 ANQGSEA. The CDR3 has 12 amino acids.

The rearrangement links TRBV6-2 or TRBV6-3 to TRBJ2-3; 8 bases match TRBD1. The CDR3 is 14 amino acids. Germline V gene lookup returns CDR1 MNHEY and CDR2 SVGEGT. V dropped 7 bases and J dropped 2; count of bases not matched to a gene: 5. CDR3 region: CASKSTGATDTQYF. The CDR3 nucleotides read TGTGCCAGCAAATCGACAGGGGCCACAGATACGCAGTATTTT.